The 19 T cell receptor beta chains below were found in one sample sequenced in a study of blood T cell repertoires in COVID-19. Clones were read by immunoSEQ multiplex PCR, and TCRdb kept only the in-frame ones, dropping some. Counted here are 35,000 to 40,000 clones, about 85% occurring once; the ten biggest clones make up about 31%. Sequenced material: peripheral blood. All receptors come from an elderly man with active or convalescent COVID-19.

This clone has just a few counts. The chain recombines TRBV7-2 with TRBJ2-5; a possible D gene is TRBD2 (5 bases). Germline assignment: CDR1 SGHTA and CDR2 FQGNSA. The ends were cut back, 0 bases at V and 5 bases at J, with 7 bases in the middle. The CDR3 runs to 13 residues. CDR3 residues: CASSLAGIETQYF. The CDR3 bases are TGTGCCAGCAGCTTAGCCGGGATTGAGACCCAGTACTTC.

V and J are TRBV19 and TRBJ2-3; 7 bases agree with TRBD1. Trimming removed 7 bases from V and 6 bases from J; junction bases left unmatched: 7. CDR1 and CDR2 from the germline V gene are LNHDA and SQIVND (reference sequence). The CDR3 contains 13 residues. CDR3 amino acids: CASNLQGKDTQYF. In DNA, the CDR3 is TGTGCCAGTAACCTACAGGGGAAGGATACGCAGTATTTT.

V is TRBV6-2 or TRBV6-3 and J is TRBJ2-5; the D gene is possibly TRBD2 (7 bases). CDR1 MNHEY and CDR2 SVGEGT come from the germline V gene. The V gene lost 2 bases and the J gene lost 5 bases, with 12 bases spanning the gap. The CDR3 extends over 14 amino acids. The CDR3 loop is CASSYGGARETQYF. The CDR3 DNA sequence: TGTGCCAGCAGTTACGGGGGGGCCCGGGAGACCCAGTACTTC.

V is TRBV7-2 and J is TRBJ1-5; the D is unclear. The CDR3 extends over 13 amino acids. Trimming removed 5 bases from V and 0 bases from J, with 5 bases in between. From germline, CDR1 is SGHTA and CDR2 FQGNSA. Written as DNA, the CDR3 is TGTGCCAGCAGCCCAAATAGCAATCAGCCCCAGCATTTT. This sequence encodes CASSPNSNQPQHF.

The chain joins TRBV19 to TRBJ1-5; TRBD1 agrees at 7 bases. Germline V gene data show CDR1 as LNHDA and CDR2 as SQIVND (reference sequence). With 7 bases clipped from V and 2 bases from J, the junction kept 8 bases outside the gene matches. The CDR3 runs to 15 residues. The CDR3 DNA sequence: TGTGCCAGTACAGCTCGAGGGGGCGGCAATCAGCCCCAGCATTTT. This translates into CASTARGGGNQPQHF.

The V gene is TRBV5-4, the J gene TRBJ2-1; 7 bases line up with TRBD2. Germline V gene sequence: CDR1 SGHNT, CDR2 YYREEE (reference sequence). The V gene end was trimmed by 0 bases and the J gene end by 0 bases; junction bases not matched to a gene: 6. The CDR3 covers 17 residues. The CDR3 loop reads CASSLGPGGSSYNEQFF. CDR3 coding DNA: TGTGCCAGCAGCTTGGGACCGGGCGGGAGCTCCTACAATGAGCAGTTCTTC.

The chain employs TRBV5-4 and TRBJ2-7; 10 bases align to TRBD2. Germline V lookup: CDR1 SGHNT, CDR2 YYREEE (reference sequence). Trimming removed 3 bases from V and 6 bases from J; junction bases left unmatched: 9. The CDR3 is made up of 15 amino acids. The CDR3 nucleotides read TGTGCCAGCAGCTACCCCCTAGCGGGAGTGGTCGAGCAGTACTTC. Translating gives CASSYPLAGVVEQYF.

This chain uses TRBV18 with TRBJ1-3, with 9 bases fitting TRBD1. The CDR3 runs 15 residues. Germline V gene sequence: CDR1 KGHSH, CDR2 LQKENI. Unmatched junction bases numbered 4, after V lost 3 bases and J lost 4 bases. CDR3 nucleotides: TGTGCCAGCTCACCGGGACAGGGACGAGGAAACACCATATATTTT. Translation: CASSPGQGRGNTIYF.

V usage is TRBV5-1 and J usage is TRBJ2-5; D is undetermined. This CDR3 is 13 amino acids long. Germline V lookup: CDR1 SGHRS, CDR2 YFSETQ. V lost 0 bases and J 3 bases, leaving 6 bases between the germline ends. CDR3 loop: CASSLVVEETQYF. In nucleotides, the CDR3 is TGCGCCAGCAGCTTGGTGGTAGAAGAGACCCAGTACTTC.

V is TRBV9 and J is TRBJ1-1; D might be TRBD1 (6 bases). The CDR3 runs 14 residues. The germline V gene has CDR1 SGDLS and CDR2 YYNGEE. The chain's CDR3 is CATTRGQVNTEAFF. The CDR3 DNA is TGTGCGACCACTCGGGGACAAGTGAACACTGAAGCTTTCTTT. The variable domain in full, with the rest retrieved from reference TRBV9 and TRBJ1-1, is DSGVTQTPKHLITATGQRVTLRCSPRSGDLSVYWYQQSLDQGLQFLIQYYNGEERAKGNILERFSAQQFPDLHSELNLSSLELGDSALYFCATTRGQVNTEAFFGQGTRLTVV.

The chain uses TRBV7-9 and TRBJ2-5, with TRBD1 matching 8 bases. Germline V gene sequence: CDR1 SEHNR, CDR2 FQNEAQ (reference sequence). Unmatched junction bases numbered 10, after V lost 5 bases and J lost 2 bases. The CDR3 totals 16 residues. CDR3 sequence (DNA): TGTGCCAGCAGCCGGATTACCGGGACAGGACAAGAGACCCAGTACTTC. This sequence encodes CASSRITGTGQETQYF.

The rearrangement links TRBV19 to TRBJ1-5, with 7 bases that match TRBD1. V gave up 4 bases and J gave up 1 base; unmatched junction bases: 4. This CDR3 spans 15 amino acids. Germline CDR1 reads LNHDA; CDR2 reads SQIVND (reference sequence). The CDR3 region is CASSSNRGSNQPQHF. DNA of the CDR3: TGTGCCAGTAGTAGCAACAGGGGAAGCAATCAGCCCCAGCATTTT. The full variable domain, with the rest looked up from reference TRBV19 and TRBJ1-5, is DGGITQSPKYLFRKEGQNVTLSCEQNLNHDAMYWYRQDPGQGLRLIYYSQIVNDFQKGDIAEGYSVSREKKESFPLTVTSAQKNPTAFYLCASSSNRGSNQPQHFGDGTRLSIL.

This chain links TRBV5-4 with TRBJ1-4; possible D gene TRBD1, 6 bases. This CDR3 is 15 amino acids long. The germline V gene has CDR1 SGHNT and CDR2 YYREEE (reference sequence). The V end lost 3 bases, the J end lost 3 bases, and 12 bases lay between the germline ends. CDR3: CASSSGGGANEKLFF. CDR3 nucleotide sequence: TGTGCCAGCAGCTCGGGAGGGGGGGCTAATGAAAAACTGTTTTTT.

This rearrangement joins TRBV5-1 to TRBJ2-3; D might be TRBD2 (6 bases). The V end was cut by 6 bases, the J end by 2 bases, with 16 bases between. The CDR3 length is 15 residues. CDR1 and CDR2 (germline): SGHRS, YFSETQ. The CDR3 sequence: CASKGVGGNTDTQYF. In nucleotides, the CDR3 is TGCGCCAGCAAGGGTGTGGGGGGAAACACAGATACGCAGTATTTT.

This clone appeared a few times. This chain uses TRBV9 with TRBJ1-2, with 7 bases fitting TRBD1. This CDR3 is built from 13 residues. The trim removed 0 bases at V and 8 bases at J, leaving 4 bases unmatched. The germline V gene has CDR1 SGDLS and CDR2 YYNGEE. The CDR3 region is CASSVVGQTGYTF. DNA for the CDR3: TGTGCCAGCAGCGTAGTGGGACAGACGGGCTACACCTTC.

The V and J genes are TRBV6-1 and TRBJ1-2; no firm D call. Germline CDR1 reads MNHNS; CDR2 reads SASEGT. The CDR3 extends over 13 amino acids. The V end was cut by 3 bases, the J end by 1 base, with 6 bases between. The CDR3 sequence is CASSDGFNYGYTF. The CDR3 DNA reads as TGTGCCAGCAGTGACGGGTTTAACTATGGCTACACCTTC.

This clone was counted once. This chain links TRBV6-1 with TRBJ1-2, with 7 bases that match TRBD1. The CDR3 sequence is 15 residues long. V trimming: 0 bases; J trimming: 4 bases; junction bases outside the gene matches: 5. The germline CDR1 and CDR2 sequences are MNHNS and SASEGT. The CDR3 loop reads CASSEARDSTYGYTF. The DNA for the CDR3 is TGTGCCAGCAGTGAAGCGCGGGACAGTACCTATGGCTACACCTTC.

The chain is built from TRBV19 and TRBJ2-6, with D hard to call. The CDR3 sequence is 13 residues long. CDR1 is LNHDA, CDR2 SQIVND, per germline (reference sequence). V gave up 10 bases and J gave up 0 bases, with 7 bases separating them. CDR3 sequence reads: CATQSSGANVLTF. The CDR3 region has the DNA TGTGCCACCCAATCCTCTGGGGCCAACGTCCTGACTTTC.

The chain recombines TRBV4-3 with TRBJ2-2, with D possibly matching TRBD2 (6 bases). Trimming left V 1 base short and J 4 bases short, with 10 bases between. CDR3 length equals 15 residues. CDR1 is LGHNA and CDR2 is YSLEER in the germline V gene. CDR3 protein: CASSQGGTLTGELFF. DNA of the CDR3: TGCGCCAGCAGCCAAGGCGGGACGCTCACCGGGGAGCTGTTTTTT.